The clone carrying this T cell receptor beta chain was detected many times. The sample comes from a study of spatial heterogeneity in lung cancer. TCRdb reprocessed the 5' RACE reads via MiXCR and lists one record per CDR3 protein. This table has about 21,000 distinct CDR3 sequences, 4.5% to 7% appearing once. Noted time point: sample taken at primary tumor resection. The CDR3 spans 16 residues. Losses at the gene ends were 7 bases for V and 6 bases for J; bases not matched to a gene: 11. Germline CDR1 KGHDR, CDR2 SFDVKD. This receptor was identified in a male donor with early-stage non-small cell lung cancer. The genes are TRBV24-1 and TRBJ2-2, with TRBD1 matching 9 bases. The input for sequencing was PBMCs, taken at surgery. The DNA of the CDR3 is TGTGCCACCAGGGGGACAGGGTTGTTGGGCGCCGGGGAGCTGTTTTTT. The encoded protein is CATRGTGLLGAGELFF.